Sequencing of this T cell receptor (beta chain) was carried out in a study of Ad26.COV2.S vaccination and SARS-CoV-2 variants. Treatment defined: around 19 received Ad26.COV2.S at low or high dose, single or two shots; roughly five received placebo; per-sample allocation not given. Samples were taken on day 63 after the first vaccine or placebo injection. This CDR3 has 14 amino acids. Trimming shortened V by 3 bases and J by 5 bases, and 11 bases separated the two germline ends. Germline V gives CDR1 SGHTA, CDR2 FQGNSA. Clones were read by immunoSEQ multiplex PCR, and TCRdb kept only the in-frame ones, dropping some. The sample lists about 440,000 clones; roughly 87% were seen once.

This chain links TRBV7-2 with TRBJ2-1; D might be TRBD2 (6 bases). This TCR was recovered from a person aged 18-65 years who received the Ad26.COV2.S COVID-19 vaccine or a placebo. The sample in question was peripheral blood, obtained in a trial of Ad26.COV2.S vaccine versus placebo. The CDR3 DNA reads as TGTGCCAGCAGCTTTAGCGGCACAGACAATGAGCAGTTCTTC. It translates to CASSFSGTDNEQFF. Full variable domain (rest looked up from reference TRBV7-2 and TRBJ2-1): GAGVSQSPSNKVTEKGKDVELRCDPISGHTALYWYRQSLGQGLEFLIYFQGNSAPDKSGLPSDRFSAERTGGSVSTLTIQRTQQEDSAVYLCASSFSGTDNEQFFGPGTRLTVL.